At least ten counts were recorded for the clone carrying this T cell receptor beta chain. One entry per CDR3 protein, called by TCRdb with MiXCR from the reads. The sample lists about 360,000 distinct CDR3 sequences; less than 20% were seen once. CDR3 length: 14 residues. V lost 7 bases and J lost 9; bases outside the gene matches: 13. The germline gives CDR1 SGHTA, CDR2 FQGNSA. The sample belongs to a study of T cell repertoires in cytomegalovirus infection. Overall study: Matching HLA type, along with CMV infection, was indicated by public TCR beta signatures.

The genes are TRBV7-2 and TRBJ1-1, with TRBD1 matching 8 bases. The specimen was PBMCs. The clonotype originates from a human donor in good health (CMV status not recorded). Some clones in this sample may be carry-over from other donors' samples. In DNA form, the CDR3 reads TGTGCCAGCACCCCCCAGGGGGCGGCTTATCAAGCTTTCTTT. It translates to CASTPQGAAYQAFF.